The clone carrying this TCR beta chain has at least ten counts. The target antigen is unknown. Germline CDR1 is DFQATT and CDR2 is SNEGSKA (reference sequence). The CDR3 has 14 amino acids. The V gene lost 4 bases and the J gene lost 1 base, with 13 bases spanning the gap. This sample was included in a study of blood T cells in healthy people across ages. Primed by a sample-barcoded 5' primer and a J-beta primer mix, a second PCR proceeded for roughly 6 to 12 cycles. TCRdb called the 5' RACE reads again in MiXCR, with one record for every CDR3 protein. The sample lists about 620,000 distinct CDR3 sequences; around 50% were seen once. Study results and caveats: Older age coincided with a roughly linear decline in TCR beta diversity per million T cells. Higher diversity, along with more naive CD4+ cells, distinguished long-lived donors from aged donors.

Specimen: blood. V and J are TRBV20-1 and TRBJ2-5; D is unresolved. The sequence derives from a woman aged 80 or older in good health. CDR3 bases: TGCAGTGCTATCCGATCAGCGCGCCAAGAGACCCAGTACTTC. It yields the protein CSAIRSARQETQYF.